Listed here is a single TCR beta chain. Its antigen target is currently unknown. No qualities accompany the bases; no much larger clone lies one base away. Collaborating institutions collected whole blood in K2EDTA tubes following their own protocols. Collaborator samples were shipped for TCRbeta analysis as frozen whole blood, isolated PBMCs, or DNA extracted from either sample type. The immunoSEQ Assay, a bias-controlled multiplex PCR, was used to amplify TCRbeta CDR3 regions from genomic DNA. The published analysis was carried out like this. Within the assay, amplification of reference gene primers was used to estimate how many nucleated cells each sample contained. To quantify the absolute abundance of each unique TCRbeta CDR3 rearrangement, sequence reads were collapsed and filtered. For each sample, productive Simpson clonality was calculated as the square root of Simpson's diversity index over productive rearrangements. Drawn from immuneACCESS, this table holds only the in-frame rearrangements with V and J called that TCRdb kept. Clones are partly lost; checked studies trace under half to an unresolved V gene and leave the rest unexplained. V, J and clone size reflect that table, while D and trimming were determined from the DNA. The sample table shows 80,000 to 130,000 clones, and roughly 92% are seen once. Of the sample, 5.7% is held by the ten largest clones.

This sample is drawn from a study of blood T cell repertoires in COVID-19 (dated by TCRdb to the early 2020s). Broadly, across the study: Samples covering the acute and convalescent phases of COVID-19 were provided by collaborators in the United States, Italy and Spain. The material from the prospective study consisted of cDNA or gDNA derived from T cells, B-cell-depleted T cells, or PBMCs. The dataset comprised deeply sampled blood TCRbeta repertoires from subjects exposed to, actively infected with, or recovered from COVID-19. The repertoires were released in a freely available public database meant as a resource for research on the immune response to SARS-CoV-2. Samples were obtained from the ongoing ImmuneRACE study (first 160 participants) and from 1,000 to 1,500 subjects provided by 6 global collaborators. A de-identified subject ID, COVID-19 status, age in years and sex were almost always included in the sample metadata. HLA class I and class II types, where available, came from metadata supplied by the sample provider rather than from assay-based typing.

Broader findings and caveats from the paper: The quantity of clinical and demographic metadata differed by source and by participant and was supplied without curation.

The CDR3 has 15 amino acids, counting the end cysteine and phenylalanine. CDR3 DNA is the only sequence kept; it has 45 bases, read in frame from the first base. Looking up the germline V gene (reference sequence) yields CDR1 LNHDA and CDR2 SQIVND. V ends up 4 bases short and J 6 bases short, with an unmatched junction base count of 10. The specimen was peripheral blood. The clonotype originates from a man between 65 and 85 years old with acute or convalescent COVID-19. Recombination connected TRBV19 to TRBJ1-2, with 8 central nucleotides matching TRBD1. In nucleotide form, the sequence is TGTGCCAGTAGTACCCACGACAGGGGAGCCGATGGCTACACCTTC. Its translation is CASSTHDRGADGYTF.